What follows describes a single T cell receptor (beta chain). These data belong to a study of cytomegalovirus exposure and HLA in healthy donors. V was pared by 2 bases and J by 6 bases, with 9 bases of the junction left unmatched. This CDR3 has 16 amino acids. Germline V lookup: CDR1 MGHRA, CDR2 YSYEKL. Primers included in the PCR were 60 Vbeta and 13 Jbeta primers. Produced via immunoSEQ multiplex PCR; TCRdb's table is partial and in-frame only. This listing includes approximately 92,000 clones. The sample comprised PBMCs. This chain uses TRBV4-1 with TRBJ2-2; 7 nucleotides agree with TRBD1. The receptor comes from a young woman in good health and CMV-seronegative. CDR3 in amino acids: CASSQTNRGIAGELFF. As DNA, the CDR3 is TGCGCCAGCAGCCAAACAAACAGGGGAATCGCCGGGGAGCTGTTTTTT.